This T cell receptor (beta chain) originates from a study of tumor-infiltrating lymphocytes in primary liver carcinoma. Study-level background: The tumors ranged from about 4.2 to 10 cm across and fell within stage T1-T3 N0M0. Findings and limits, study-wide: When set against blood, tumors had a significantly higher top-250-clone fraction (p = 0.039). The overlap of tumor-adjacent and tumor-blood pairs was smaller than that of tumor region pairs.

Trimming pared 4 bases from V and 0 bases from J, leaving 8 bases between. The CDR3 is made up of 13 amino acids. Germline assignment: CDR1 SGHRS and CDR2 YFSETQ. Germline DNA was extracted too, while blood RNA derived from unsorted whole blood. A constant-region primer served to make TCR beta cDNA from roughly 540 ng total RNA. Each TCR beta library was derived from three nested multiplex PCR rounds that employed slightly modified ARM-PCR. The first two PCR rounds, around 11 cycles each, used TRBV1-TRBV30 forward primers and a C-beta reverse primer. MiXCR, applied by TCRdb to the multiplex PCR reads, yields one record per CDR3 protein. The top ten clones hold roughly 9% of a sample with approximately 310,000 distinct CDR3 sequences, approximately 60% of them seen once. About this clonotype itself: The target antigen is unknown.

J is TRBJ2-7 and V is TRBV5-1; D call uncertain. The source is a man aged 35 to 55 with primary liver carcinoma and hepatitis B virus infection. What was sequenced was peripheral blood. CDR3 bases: TGCGCCAGCAGCAACGAGGTCTCCTACGAGCAGTACTTC. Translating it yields CASSNEVSYEQYF. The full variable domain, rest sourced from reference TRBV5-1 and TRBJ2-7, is KAGVTQTPRYLIKTRGQQVTLSCSPISGHRSVSWYQQTPGQGLQFLFEYFSETQRNKGNFPGRFSGRQFSNSRSEMNVSTLELGDSALYLCASSNEVSYEQYFGPGTRLTVT.